The T cell receptor (beta chain) described here comes from a study of T cell changes during pregnancy in multiple sclerosis (dated by TCRdb to about 2019). About the study as a whole: Changes in the T cell repertoire over the course of pregnancy were examined in this study in women with multiple sclerosis.

Libraries were built with the immunoSEQ multiplex PCR assay. TCRdb limited this immuneACCESS table to in-frame rearrangements with V and J called. A share of clones is missing; checked studies link under half to unresolved V genes, and the rest is unexplained. Present in this sample are 50,000 or so clones, 92% of which were seen just once. In total, the top ten clones hold about 0.6% of the sample. Based on the germline V gene, the CDR1 and CDR2 sequences are ENHRY and SYGVKD. The germline V end is reduced by 10 bases and the J end by 3 bases; junction bases left unmatched: 3. The CDR3 runs 12 amino acids, cysteine and phenylalanine included. Just CDR3 DNA is preserved here, 36 bases in frame from base 1. A note on this clone: Its antigen is not yet known. No base quality information exists; no much larger clone differs at one position.

The chain was built from TRBV10-3 and TRBJ2-1, with TRBD1 identical over 7 junction bases. The specimen comprised CD4+ T cells from peripheral blood mononuclear cells, sampled after pregnancy. The sequence derives from a female donor with multiple sclerosis, enrolled in a pregnancy study. DNA sequence: TGTGCCACCGGGGACAGCTACAATGAGCAGTTCTTC. Its amino acids are CATGDSYNEQFF.